Listed here are 16 T cell receptor beta chains from one sample, sequenced in a study of PD-1 blockade in mismatch repair-deficient tumors. Profiled with immunoSEQ multiplex PCR; TCRdb holds only in-frame clones, not every one. The data hold tens of thousands of clones, with around 85% observed a single time. The sequences come from PBMCs, collected before pembrolizumab treatment. Source of these receptors: an adult with mismatch repair-deficient cancer.

The chain combines TRBV5-1 with TRBJ1-4; 9 positions match TRBD1. The CDR3 has 15 residues. Per germline, CDR1 SGHRS and CDR2 YFSETQ. V shed 0 bases and J 11 bases; nucleotides not matched to a gene: 8. CDR3 protein: CASSLDATGGQKLFF. The CDR3 region has the DNA TGCGCCAGCAGCTTGGACGCGACAGGGGGACAGAAACTGTTTTTT.

The V call is TRBV5-1, the J call TRBJ1-1; no clear D gene. Trimming stripped 1 base from V and 2 bases from J, with 12 bases between. The V gene's germline CDR1 is SGHRS and CDR2 YFSETQ. This CDR3 has 15 residues. The CDR3 loop is CASSLSATANTEAFF. The CDR3 coding sequence is TGCGCCAGCAGCTTGTCCGCCACAGCTAACACTGAAGCTTTCTTT.

This clone was observed a few times. This chain uses TRBV27 with TRBJ2-7, with D possibly being TRBD1 (6 bases). Trimming took off 2 bases at V and 2 bases at J, with 16 bases between the two ends. The CDR3 covers 16 residues. Germline CDR1 is MNHEY and CDR2 is SMNVEV (reference sequence). CDR3 protein: CASSLRIQGSPYEQYF. CDR3 nucleotide sequence: TGTGCCAGCAGTTTAAGAATCCAGGGGAGCCCCTACGAGCAGTACTTC.

The chain combines TRBV7-3 with TRBJ2-7; 14 bases line up with TRBD2. V shed 5 bases and J 1 base; nucleotides not matched to a gene: 10. Germline-derived CDR1 and CDR2 are SGHTA and FQGTGA. The CDR3 length is 18 residues. The CDR3 sequence is CASSPLPGTSGRSYEQYF. In DNA form, the CDR3 reads TGTGCCAGCAGCCCACTTCCGGGGACTAGCGGGAGATCCTACGAGCAGTACTTC.

This chain connects TRBV27 to TRBJ1-5; tentative D call: TRBD1 (6 bases). Per the germline V gene, CDR1 is MNHEY and CDR2 is SMNVEV (reference sequence). The length of the CDR3 is 16 residues. V was cut by 3 bases and J by 0 bases, with 12 bases left in between. The CDR3 region is CASSFKGHSSNQPQHF. As DNA, the CDR3 is TGTGCCAGCAGTTTCAAGGGACACAGTAGCAATCAGCCCCAGCATTTT.

The rearrangement joins TRBV7-2 to TRBJ2-1; D gene uncertain. The CDR3 covers 15 residues. With 1 base removed from V and 2 bases from J, the gap between germline ends came to 9 bases. Germline-derived CDR1 and CDR2 are SGHTA and FQGNSA. The CDR3 here is CASSLEALAYNEQFF. DNA of the CDR3: TGTGCCAGCAGCTTAGAGGCCCTAGCCTACAATGAGCAGTTCTTC.

The chain links TRBV27 to TRBJ1-4, with 7 bases aligning to TRBD1. The CDR3 has 14 residues. The V and J ends lost 8 bases and 5 bases, in that order; junction bases with no gene match: 8. Looked up from germline, CDR1 is MNHEY and CDR2 is SMNVEV (reference sequence). CDR3 in amino acids: CASGEQGSNEKLFF. In nucleotides, the CDR3 is TGTGCCAGCGGAGAACAGGGGTCAAATGAAAAACTGTTTTTT. The full variable domain, with the rest looked up from reference TRBV27 and TRBJ1-4, is EAQVTQNPRYLITVTGKKLTVTCSQNMNHEYMSWYRQDPGLGLRQIYYSMNVEVTDKGDVPEGYKVSRKEKRNFPLILESPSPNQTSLYFCASGEQGSNEKLFFGSGTQLSVL.

V usage is TRBV6-5 and J usage is TRBJ2-5; perhaps TRBD1 as D (5 bases). CDR1 is MNHEY and CDR2 is SVGAGI in the germline V gene. The CDR3 extends over 15 amino acids. Trimming pared 0 bases from V and 2 bases from J, leaving 10 bases between. CDR3 loop: CASSYSGQGQETQYF. The DNA of the CDR3 is TGTGCCAGCAGTTACTCAGGGCAGGGACAAGAGACCCAGTACTTC.

Written as DNA, the CDR3 is TGTGCCAGCAGCTTACGAGGGTCCTTCACAGATACGCAGTATTTT. It translates to CASSLRGSFTDTQYF. The chain uses TRBV7-8 and TRBJ2-3; tentative D call: TRBD2 (5 bases). The CDR3 has 15 amino acids. The V and J ends lost 2 bases and 2 bases respectively, with 11 bases between them. The germline CDR1 and CDR2 sequences are SGHVS and FQNEAQ.

The chain employs TRBV12-2 and TRBJ1-2; the D call of TRBD1 is as the table states it, not checked on the DNA. TRBV12-2 is described as a pseudogene. The CDR3 sequence is 15 residues long. The CDR3 DNA is TGTGCAAGTCGCTTAGCCCGGGACAGGAACTATGGCTACACCTTC. Protein: CASRLARDRNYGYTF.

V gene TRBV18 combines with J gene TRBJ2-5, with 7 bases aligning to TRBD2. The germline gives CDR1 KGHSH, CDR2 LQKENI. The CDR3 length is 13 residues. V shed 3 bases and J 5 bases; nucleotides not matched to a gene: 3. CDR3 protein: CASSPQGGETQYF. The CDR3 bases are TGTGCCAGCTCACCGCAGGGAGGGGAGACCCAGTACTTC.

The chain couples TRBV5-1 to TRBJ2-1, with TRBD2 as a possible D gene (6 bases). The length of the CDR3 is 14 residues. V was shortened by 3 bases and J by 4 bases, with 11 bases between the two germline ends. CDR1 and CDR2 (germline): SGHRS, YFSETQ. Here the CDR3 DNA reads TGCGCCAGCAGCTCCCCGGGACTTTACAATGAGCAGTTCTTC. Protein: CASSSPGLYNEQFF.

The DNA of the CDR3 is TGTGCCAGCAGCTCCACACCAGAGCTTGGGCTAGCGGGATCTTACAATGAGCAGTTCTTC. This encodes CASSSTPELGLAGSYNEQFF. This chain connects TRBV7-3 to TRBJ2-1, with 9 bases that match TRBD2. Germline CDR1 is SGHTA and CDR2 is FQGTGA. The CDR3 sequence is 20 residues long. J lost 4 bases, V lost 4 bases, and 20 bases had no gene match.

In its sample, this clone was seen once. CDR3 nucleotide sequence: TGTGCCAGCAGGACAGGGCGGCGAACTAATGAAAAACTGTTTTTT. The encoded protein is CASRTGRRTNEKLFF. The genes are TRBV28 and TRBJ1-4, with 7 bases identical to TRBD1. Per the germline V gene, CDR1 is MDHEN and CDR2 is SYDVKM. V was clipped by 6 bases and J by 1 base; unmatched bases: 5. The CDR3 totals 15 residues.

This clone showed up just a few times. The chain combines TRBV23-1 with TRBJ2-7, with D possibly being TRBD1 (6 bases). TRBV23-1 counts as an open reading frame of uncertain function. The CDR3 is 13 amino acids. In DNA, the CDR3 is TGCCCTAGTCCAGGGGCCTTATTCTACGAGCAGTACTTC. Amino acids: CPSPGALFYEQYF.

The rearrangement links TRBV19 to TRBJ1-1; no clear D. This CDR3 is built from 13 residues. CDR1 and CDR2 (germline): LNHDA, SQIVND (reference sequence). V lost 3 bases and J 7 bases, leaving 12 bases between the germline ends. The CDR3 loop reads CASSIPGLGEAFF. CDR3 DNA sequence: TGTGCCAGTAGTATCCCCGGACTGGGTGAAGCTTTCTTT.